A single sample is the source of the 25 T cell receptor beta chains below, sequenced in a study of long-term antiretroviral therapy in people with HIV. The immunoSEQ assay was v3.0, run at survey level. Measured with immunoSEQ multiplex PCR; TCRdb has only the in-frame clones, and not every one. Of 26,000 or so clones listed, roughly 87% are singletons. The sample was unsorted PBMCs, taken 2 years after starting antiretroviral therapy. These receptors all come from a man in his fifties or sixties with HIV.

This clone was recorded once. This sequence joins TRBV27 and TRBJ2-5; 7 bases are a match to TRBD1. Germline lookup yields CDR1 MNHEY and CDR2 SMNVEV (reference sequence). V shed 5 bases and J 2 bases; nucleotides not matched to a gene: 8. The CDR3 is 15 amino acids. The CDR3 DNA follows: TGTGCCAGCAGTAATATCGGACAGGAACAAGAGACCCAGTACTTC. It encodes CASSNIGQEQETQYF.

The CDR3 here is CASSLGQSLNEQFF. The CDR3 nucleotides are TGCGCCAGCAGCTTGGGACAGAGCCTCAATGAGCAGTTCTTC. J is TRBJ2-1 and V is TRBV5-1; TRBD1 might be the D (5 bases). The length of the CDR3 is 14 residues. The germline V gene encodes CDR1 SGHRS and CDR2 YFSETQ. Trimming shortened V by 0 bases and J by 6 bases, and 10 bases separated the two germline ends.

This chain uses TRBV25-1 with TRBJ1-6, with D uncertain. In germline, CDR1 is MGHDK, CDR2 SYGVNS. V lost 0 bases, J lost 9 bases, and 12 bases lay in between. The CDR3 contains 15 residues. As DNA, the CDR3 is TGTGCCAGCAGTGAATATAAGCGATTTAGTTCACCCCTCCACTTT. The encoded protein is CASSEYKRFSSPLHF.

This clone was found a few times. CDR3 coding DNA: TGTGCCAGCAGTAGGGGCGCAGGGCGCCACGAGCAGTACTTC. Its protein is CASSRGAGRHEQYF. V usage is TRBV6-5 and J usage is TRBJ2-7; TRBD1 is a possible D gene (5 bases). The V and J ends lost 5 bases and 5 bases respectively, with 16 bases between them. This CDR3 is built from 14 residues. The germline V gene encodes CDR1 MNHEY and CDR2 SVGAGI.

This chain connects TRBV10-3 to TRBJ2-5; D is possibly TRBD2 (5 bases). The CDR3 totals 13 residues. From germline, CDR1 is ENHRY and CDR2 SYGVKD. With 8 bases removed from V and 1 base from J, the gap between germline ends came to 11 bases. CDR3 amino acids: CAIRGPTQETQYF. The DNA for the CDR3 is TGTGCCATCCGAGGGCCGACCCAAGAGACCCAGTACTTC.

The V gene is TRBV19, the J gene TRBJ1-6; D gene ambiguous. The germline V and J ends were trimmed by 3 bases and 6 bases, with 12 bases remaining between them. Per the germline V gene, CDR1 is LNHDA and CDR2 is SQIVND (reference sequence). The CDR3 runs to 15 residues. CDR3 coding DNA: TGTGCCAGTAGTATTTCAGGAGAGGCTAATTCACCCCTCCACTTT. Residues: CASSISGEANSPLHF.

The V gene is TRBV28, the J gene TRBJ2-6, with D hard to call. V was shortened by 5 bases and J by 4 bases, with 9 bases between the two germline ends. CDR1 and CDR2 from the germline V gene are MDHEN and SYDVKM. The CDR3 sequence is 14 residues long. The CDR3 DNA follows: TGTGCCAGCAGTCCTCCAGCCGGGGCCAACGTCCTGACTTTC. The encoded protein is CASSPPAGANVLTF. Based on the CDR3 plus reference TRBV28 and TRBJ2-6, the full variable domain is DVKVTQSSRYLVKRTGEKVFLECVQDMDHENMFWYRQDPGLGLRLIYFSYDVKMKEKGDIPEGYSVSREKKERFSLILESASTNQTSMYLCASSPPAGANVLTFGAGSRLTVL.

This clone was seen just once. The rearrangement joins TRBV7-2 to TRBJ2-7; either TRBD1 or TRBD2 may fit D (5 bases each). V was pared by 5 bases and J by 3 bases, with 11 bases between. Germline CDR1 reads SGHTA; CDR2 reads FQGNSA. CDR3 length: 13 amino acids. CDR3 amino acids: CASSARDGYEQYF. CDR3 sequence (DNA): TGTGCCAGCAGCGCCCGGGACGGCTACGAGCAGTACTTC.

This chain connects TRBV6-6 to TRBJ2-2; possible D gene TRBD1, 6 bases. Germline assignment: CDR1 MNHNY and CDR2 SVGAGI (reference sequence). The V end lost 8 bases, the J end lost 4 bases, and 20 bases lay between the germline ends. This CDR3 has 16 residues. The CDR3 protein is CASAITGQFTTGELFF. In nucleotides, the CDR3 is TGTGCCAGCGCCATCACGGGACAATTTACCACCGGGGAGCTGTTTTTT.

The rearrangement joins TRBV7-9 to TRBJ2-7; maybe TRBD1 (5 bases). Germline lookup yields CDR1 SEHNR and CDR2 FQNEAQ (reference sequence). Trimming pared 1 base from V and 6 bases from J, leaving 13 bases between. The length of the CDR3 is 14 residues. CDR3 sequence reads: CASSLGGRGLEQYF. The CDR3 nucleotides read TGTGCCAGCAGCTTAGGAGGAAGGGGTCTCGAGCAGTACTTC.

The chain's CDR3 is CASSLGGGSGYTF. The CDR3 region has the DNA TGCGCCAGCAGCTTGGGTGGGGGGAGCGGCTACACCTTC. This chain connects TRBV5-1 to TRBJ1-2, with a weak D call TRBD1 (5 bases). The CDR3 length is 13 residues. Trimming shortened V by 0 bases and J by 8 bases, and 11 bases separated the two germline ends. CDR1 is SGHRS, CDR2 YFSETQ, per germline.

The CDR3 DNA reads TGTGCCAGCAGCCCGCGCCGGGAACAGCCCCAGCATTTT. Translating it yields CASSPRREQPQHF. This sequence joins TRBV7-9 and TRBJ1-5; D unclear. Germline assignment: CDR1 SEHNR and CDR2 FQNEAQ (reference sequence). The CDR3 is 13 amino acids. The V end was cut by 5 bases, the J end by 7 bases, with 12 bases between.

The genes are TRBV5-4 and TRBJ2-3, with a tentative D call TRBD2 (6 bases). The length of the CDR3 is 14 residues. CDR1 is SGHNT and CDR2 is YYREEE in the germline V gene (reference sequence). V gave up 1 base and J gave up 1 base, with 7 bases separating them. CDR3: CASSLSSGTDTQYF. CDR3 bases: TGTGCCAGCAGCTTGTCTAGCGGCACAGATACGCAGTATTTT.

The chain couples TRBV4-3 to TRBJ2-1; D is tentatively TRBD1 or TRBD2 (5 bases each). Trimming removed 6 bases from V and 0 bases from J, with 12 bases in between. Per the germline V gene, CDR1 is LGHNA and CDR2 is YSLEER. The CDR3 runs to 15 residues. CDR3 nucleotides: TGCGCCAGCAGTCGGGACCCCAGCTCCTACAATGAGCAGTTCTTC. This sequence encodes CASSRDPSSYNEQFF.

The CDR3 DNA is TGTGCCAGCAGTGGCACTAGCGGGGGGTCCTACGAGCAGTACTTC. Its translation is CASSGTSGGSYEQYF. The chain couples TRBV6-5 to TRBJ2-7; 12 positions match TRBD2. Germline V gene sequence: CDR1 MNHEY, CDR2 SVGAGI. Germline trimming cut 5 bases from V and 1 base from J; bases unmatched to any gene: 3. This CDR3 has 15 residues.

This chain joins TRBV30 and TRBJ1-2; D is possibly TRBD1 (5 bases). V was shortened by 0 bases and J by 8 bases, with 13 bases between the two germline ends. The germline CDR1 and CDR2 sequences are GTSNPN and SVGIG (reference sequence). CDR3 length: 13 amino acids. CDR3 loop: CAWSVRGARGYTF. The CDR3 DNA reads as TGTGCCTGGAGTGTACGAGGGGCACGAGGCTACACCTTC.

V is TRBV7-2 and J is TRBJ2-7, with D tentatively TRBD2 (5 bases). Trimming cost V 4 bases and J 4 bases, with 14 bases left between them. Germline loops: CDR1 SGHTA, CDR2 FQGNSA. CDR3 length: 14 residues. CDR3 residues: CASSSGLLIYEQYF. CDR3 DNA sequence: TGTGCCAGCAGCTCCGGACTGTTGATTTACGAGCAGTACTTC.

This rearrangement joins TRBV4-1 to TRBJ1-4; D gene uncertain. V lost 0 bases and J lost 11, with 7 bases in between. Germline lookup yields CDR1 MGHRA and CDR2 YSYEKL. The CDR3 loop spans 12 amino acids. CDR3 sequence: CASSQDADKLFF. As DNA, the CDR3 is TGCGCCAGCAGCCAAGACGCGGATAAACTGTTTTTT.

The J gene is TRBJ2-5, the V gene TRBV4-1, with 8 bases lining up with TRBD2. Germline CDR1 reads MGHRA; CDR2 reads YSYEKL. The trim removed 0 bases at V and 4 bases at J, leaving 7 bases unmatched. This CDR3 region has 16 residues. The CDR3 DNA reads TGCGCCAGCAGCCAAGATACGGGAGGGCCCCGAGAGACCCAGTACTTC. Translation gives CASSQDTGGPRETQYF.

This clone was seen just once. The rearrangement joins TRBV10-2 to TRBJ2-1, with 9 bases aligning to TRBD2. V dropped 8 bases and J dropped 4; count of bases not matched to a gene: 9. CDR1 WSHSY and CDR2 SAAADI come from the germline V gene. CDR3 size: 15 residues. The CDR3 region has the DNA TGCGCCAGCGCACTAGCGGGTATATCATACAATGAGCAGTTCTTC. Its translation: CASALAGISYNEQFF.

V and J are TRBV4-1 and TRBJ1-5; D unresolved. Deletions cut 0 bases from V and 5 bases from J, with 5 bases between. The CDR3 has 13 residues. Germline CDR1 is MGHRA and CDR2 is YSYEKL. The CDR3 region is CASSQDSDQPQHF. The CDR3 bases are TGCGCCAGCAGCCAAGATTCGGATCAGCCCCAGCATTTT.

The genes are TRBV4-3 and TRBJ2-1; 10 nucleotides match TRBD2. Trimming removed 2 bases from V and 10 bases from J; junction bases left unmatched: 14. There are 17 residues in the CDR3. Germline CDR1 and CDR2: LGHNA and YSLEER. In nucleotides, the CDR3 is TGCGCCAGCAGCCAATACTCGGCTAGCGGGAGAGGAGGGGAGCAGTTCTTC. Its translation: CASSQYSASGRGGEQFF.

V and J are TRBV28 and TRBJ2-1; 7 bases are a match to TRBD1. J lost 1 base, V lost 5 bases, and 5 bases had no gene match. This CDR3 has 15 amino acids. From germline, CDR1 is MDHEN and CDR2 SYDVKM. CDR3 in DNA: TGTGCCAGCAGTCCCGGGACAGTATCCTACAATGAGCAGTTCTTC. The encoded protein is CASSPGTVSYNEQFF.

This clone was observed a single time. The chain recombines TRBV6-1 with TRBJ1-5; D is unresolved. The germline gives CDR1 MNHNS, CDR2 SASEGT. V was shortened by 6 bases and J by 0 bases, with 3 bases between the two germline ends. The CDR3 extends over 12 amino acids. The CDR3 loop is CASRNSNQPQHF. CDR3 DNA: TGTGCCAGCAGAAATAGCAATCAGCCCCAGCATTTT.

The chain combines TRBV19 with TRBJ2-1; D unclear. CDR1 is LNHDA, CDR2 SQIVND, per germline (reference sequence). V lost 3 bases and J lost 3, with 6 bases in between. The CDR3 runs to 13 residues. In DNA form, the CDR3 reads TGTGCCAGTAGTATGACTTTCTACAATGAGCAGTTCTTC. This encodes CASSMTFYNEQFF.